One T cell receptor beta chain is described in this entry. CDR1 and CDR2 from the germline V gene are SGHRS and YFSETQ. The CDR3 runs to 16 residues. Trimming took 2 bases from V and 6 from J; bases not matched to a gene: 10. Researchers prepared the TCRbeta library using unique molecular identifiers, the study reports. TCRdb passed the PCR reads through MiXCR, listing each CDR3 protein once. The top ten clones hold 5% to 6.5% of a sample with fewer than 550,000 distinct CDR3 sequences, roughly 10% of them seen once. These data originate in a study of T-cell reconstitution after alpha-beta-depleted transplantation in children.

The chain combines TRBV5-1 with TRBJ2-2, with TRBD2 matching 7 bases. This specimen consisted of PBMCs from the stem cell graft donor, obtained from the stem cell graft. This clonotype was sampled from a human donor who donated a stem cell graft to a child with acute myeloid leukemia. For the CDR3, the DNA is TGCGCCAGCAGCTTATTTTCCTCAGCGGGATCCGGGGAGCTGTTTTTT. This codes for CASSLFSSAGSGELFF.